The 8 T cell receptor beta chains reported below all come from one sample, sequenced in a study of T cells in Graves' hyperthyroidism and ophthalmopathy. TCR beta CDR3 sequences were amplified from RNA transcripts. Primed by the HTBI set, a first-round RT-PCR was run on the TCR CDR3. Each CDR3 protein is one row after TCRdb ran MiXCR on the multiplex PCR reads. Found here are under 600,000 distinct CDR3 sequences, around 16% of them singletons; the top ten hold roughly 3.5%. The sequenced sample was blood. These receptors all come from a woman in her 40s with Graves' ophthalmopathy.

This clonotype was seen only a few times. The rearrangement uses TRBV28 and TRBJ2-7, with TRBD1 matching 10 bases. V lost 7 bases and J lost 2; bases outside the gene matches: 11. This CDR3 spans 16 amino acids. CDR1 and CDR2 (germline): MDHEN, SYDVKM. The CDR3 here is CASNSHTGQGAYEQYF. The CDR3 DNA reads TGTGCCAGCAACTCTCACACAGGACAGGGGGCCTACGAGCAGTACTTC. Using reference TRBV28 and TRBJ2-7 for the parts outside the CDR3, the full variable domain is DVKVTQSSRYLVKRTGEKVFLECVQDMDHENMFWYRQDPGLGLRLIYFSYDVKMKEKGDIPEGYSVSREKKERFSLILESASTNQTSMYLCASNSHTGQGAYEQYFGPGTRLTVT.

This clonotype was seen repeatedly, ten times or more. This chain connects TRBV5-1 to TRBJ1-4; possible D gene TRBD1, 5 bases. CDR1 is SGHRS, CDR2 YFSETQ, per germline. V was pared by 0 bases and J by 5 bases, with 5 bases between. The CDR3 is made up of 13 amino acids. CDR3 coding DNA: TGCGCCAGCAGCTTGGGACAGAATGAAAAACTGTTTTTT. Protein: CASSLGQNEKLFF.

This clonotype was observed many times. This chain joins TRBV20-1 and TRBJ2-5; possible D gene TRBD2, 6 bases. Germline values: CDR1 DFQATT, CDR2 SNEGSKA (reference sequence). The CDR3 has 14 residues. V shed 6 bases and J shed 1 base, with 15 bases lying between them. The CDR3 nucleotides read TGCAGTGCAGCCCCGGGACTTACCCAAGAGACCCAGTACTTC. It is translated as CSAAPGLTQETQYF.

The genes are TRBV10-2 and TRBJ2-7; no reliable D call. The V gene's germline CDR1 is WSHSY and CDR2 SAAADI. V shed 0 bases and J shed 9 bases, with 12 bases lying between them. This CDR3 spans 13 amino acids. In DNA, the CDR3 is TGCGCCAGCAGTGAGTCAATGCCGGTGCGGCAGTACTTC. As protein: CASSESMPVRQYF.

The chain couples TRBV27 to TRBJ1-1; tentative D call: TRBD1 (6 bases). Trimming left V 2 bases short and J 2 bases short, with 9 bases between. CDR1 is MNHEY, CDR2 SMNVEV, per germline (reference sequence). CDR3 length: 14 amino acids. This chain's CDR3 is CASSLMGANTEAFF. Written as DNA, the CDR3 is TGTGCCAGCAGTTTAATGGGGGCCAACACTGAAGCTTTCTTT.

The chain links TRBV7-9 to TRBJ2-1, with TRBD2 identical over 9 bases. The junction had 6 bases not matched to a gene; V was cut back by 5 bases and J by 1 base. Germline assignment: CDR1 SEHNR and CDR2 FQNEAQ (reference sequence). The CDR3 has 16 amino acids. The CDR3 DNA reads TGTGCCAGCAGCGGGCTAGCGGGGTCTTCCTACAATGAGCAGTTCTTC. As protein: CASSGLAGSSYNEQFF.

This clonotype was detected many times. The chain employs TRBV28 and TRBJ2-7; D is unclear. CDR3 length: 12 amino acids. Germline assignment: CDR1 MDHEN and CDR2 SYDVKM. V was cut by 5 bases and J by 2 bases, with 7 bases left in between. For the CDR3, the DNA is TGTGCCAGCAGTGCGACAACCTACGAGCAGTACTTC. Translation: CASSATTYEQYF.

A note on this clonotype: A read error may account for a junction end that differs from germline. The V call is TRBV27, the J call TRBJ1-6; a possible D gene is TRBD1 (5 bases). In germline, CDR1 is MNHEY, CDR2 SMNVEV (reference sequence). The CDR3 is 16 amino acids. The CDR3 reads CPSSPSLPGTNSPLHF. CDR3 coding DNA: TGTCCCAGCAGTCCGTCTCTCCCGGGGACTAATTCACCCCTCCACTTT.